This passage covers 22 T cell receptor beta chains from one sample sequenced in a study of CXCR3-negative and CXCR3-positive naive CD8 T cells. In preparing the TRB cDNA libraries, 5' RACE with UMI labels was used. TCRdb derives one entry per CDR3 protein from the 5' RACE reads, leaving out DNA. The repertoire table contains some 130,000 distinct CDR3 sequences. The specimen sequenced was naive CXCR3- CD8+ T cells from blood. Specified subset: CD45RO-CCR7+CD27+CD95- naive CD8+ T cells lacking CXCR3 (TNR3-). The source is a human donor in good health. Some clones in this sample may be carry-over from other donors' samples.

The V call is TRBV12-3 or TRBV12-4, the J call TRBJ1-4; TCRdb selects TRBD1, and the lack of DNA leaves this call unchecked. The CDR3 length is 15 residues. CDR3 sequence reads: CASSFQGASGEKLFF.

The chain uses TRBV29-1 and TRBJ2-7; TCRdb indicates TRBD1, and absent DNA this call remains unverified. There are 14 residues in the CDR3. Germline assignment: CDR1 SQVTM and CDR2 ANQGSEA. CDR3 loop: CSVEDPQRGYEQYF.

The V gene is TRBV29-1, the J gene TRBJ1-2; with no DNA, the TCRdb D assignment of TRBD1 cannot be verified. Looked up from germline, CDR1 is SQVTM and CDR2 is ANQGSEA. The CDR3 sequence is 14 residues long. This CDR3 reads CSVEETGFNYGYTF.

The V gene is TRBV29-1, the J gene TRBJ1-6. CDR3 length equals 13 residues. CDR1 and CDR2 from the germline V gene are SQVTM and ANQGSEA. The CDR3 loop reads CSVSGEGNSPLHF. The full variable domain, with the rest looked up from reference TRBV29-1 and TRBJ1-6, is SAVISQKPSRDICQRGTSLTIQCQVDSQVTMMFWYRQQPGQSLTLIATANQGSEATYESGFVIDKFPISRPNLTFSTLTVSNMSPEDSSIYLCSVSGEGNSPLHFGNGTRLTVT.

The rearrangement links TRBV4-3 to TRBJ1-4; TCRdb's assignment of TRBD1 cannot be checked, as there is no DNA. Germline CDR1 LGHNA, CDR2 YSLEER. The CDR3 covers 17 residues. CDR3 residues: CASSQGGASGAGEKLFF.

This chain uses TRBV10-3 with TRBJ2-7; the TRBD2 assignment by TCRdb is unverifiable without DNA. The CDR3 spans 14 residues. The germline V gene encodes CDR1 ENHRY and CDR2 SYGVKD. The CDR3 reads CAIKSSGSSYEQYF.

The chain couples TRBV7-2 to TRBJ2-1; TCRdb's D call of TRBD2 is untestable without DNA. Germline V CDR1 and CDR2: SGHTA, FQGNSA. The CDR3 has 15 amino acids. CDR3: CASSHSSGRTNEQFF.

The chain is built from TRBV12-3 or TRBV12-4 and TRBJ2-2; TCRdb's D gene call, TRBD2, goes unchecked for lack of DNA. The CDR3 extends over 17 amino acids. The chain's CDR3 is CASSFSGRAPDTGELFF.

The chain couples TRBV7-9 to TRBJ2-3; as DNA is missing, the TRBD1 call by TCRdb cannot be tested. This CDR3 is 16 amino acids long. In germline, CDR1 is SEHNR, CDR2 FQNEAQ (reference sequence). CDR3 loop: CASSLAQSPGADTQYF.

The chain recombines TRBV7-6 with TRBJ2-2; TCRdb names TRBD2, which stays unverified in the absence of DNA. Germline CDR1 is SGHVS and CDR2 is FNYEAQ. This CDR3 spans 17 amino acids. The CDR3 loop is CASSPQTGLVITGELFF. The full variable domain, completed using reference TRBV7-6 and TRBJ2-2, is GAGVSQSPRYKVTKRGQDVALRCDPISGHVSLYWYRQALGQGPEFLTYFNYEAQQDKSGLPNDRFSAERPEGSISTLTIQRTEQRDSAMYRCASSPQTGLVITGELFFGEGSRLTVL.

This chain uses TRBV12-3 or TRBV12-4 with TRBJ2-1; as DNA is missing, the TRBD2 call by TCRdb cannot be tested. This CDR3 has 15 residues. The CDR3 protein is CASSLLGEGFNEQFF.

J is TRBJ2-1 and V is TRBV9; TCRdb's D call of TRBD1 is untestable without DNA. Germline lookup yields CDR1 SGDLS and CDR2 YYNGEE. The CDR3 is 15 residues long. CDR3 in amino acids: CASSQLASGGNEQFF.

This rearrangement joins TRBV29-1 to TRBJ2-5. Germline loops: CDR1 SQVTM, CDR2 ANQGSEA. CDR3 length: 16 amino acids. The CDR3 spells CSVEDRRELYQGTQYF. Supplemented by reference TRBV29-1 and TRBJ2-5, the full variable domain reads SAVISQKPSRDICQRGTSLTIQCQVDSQVTMMFWYRQQPGQSLTLIATANQGSEATYESGFVIDKFPISRPNLTFSTLTVSNMSPEDSSIYLCSVEDRRELYQGTQYFGPGTRLLVL.

The chain uses TRBV29-1 and TRBJ1-2; TCRdb calls TRBD1, which cannot be checked without DNA. Germline CDR1 and CDR2: SQVTM and ANQGSEA. CDR3 size: 15 residues. CDR3 sequence reads: CSVERGQGYNYGYTF. The full variable domain, in which reference TRBV29-1 and TRBJ1-2 provide the parts outside the CDR3, is SAVISQKPSRDICQRGTSLTIQCQVDSQVTMMFWYRQQPGQSLTLIATANQGSEATYESGFVIDKFPISRPNLTFSTLTVSNMSPEDSSIYLCSVERGQGYNYGYTFGSGTRLTVV.

The CDR3 loop reads CASSESRTSGAGELFF. This chain joins TRBV5-1 and TRBJ2-2; TCRdb indicates TRBD2, and absent DNA this call remains unverified. This CDR3 is built from 16 residues. Germline V gene data show CDR1 as SGHRS and CDR2 as YFSETQ.

The genes are TRBV20-1 and TRBJ1-5. The CDR3 is 15 amino acids. The germline CDR1 and CDR2 sequences are DFQATT and SNEGSKA (reference sequence). The CDR3 loop reads CSARDPQSLNQPQHF.

The chain employs TRBV29-1 and TRBJ2-7; TCRdb selects TRBD1, and the lack of DNA leaves this call unchecked. CDR1 is SQVTM and CDR2 is ANQGSEA in the germline V gene. CDR3 length equals 16 residues. The CDR3 loop is CSVEDPATGSSYEQYF.

V gene TRBV7-9 combines with J gene TRBJ1-2. Per germline, CDR1 SEHNR and CDR2 FQNEAQ (reference sequence). CDR3 length equals 16 residues. CDR3 amino acids: CASSLGFSESNYGYTF.

The V call is TRBV1, the J call TRBJ2-5. TRBV1 is designated a pseudogene. This CDR3 comprises 12 residues. CDR3 region: CTSSHPTGTQYF.

The chain is built from TRBV29-1 and TRBJ1-1. The CDR3 contains 12 residues. Germline V gives CDR1 SQVTM, CDR2 ANQGSEA. The CDR3 protein is CSVEEDAGGAFF.

The chain has TRBV28 and TRBJ2-7; with no DNA, the TCRdb D assignment of TRBD1 cannot be verified. The CDR3 loop spans 14 amino acids. The germline CDR1 and CDR2 sequences are MDHEN and SYDVKM. CDR3 protein: CASSLIPASYEQYF.

The chain uses TRBV19 and TRBJ2-3. This CDR3 region has 15 residues. Germline V CDR1 and CDR2: LNHDA, SQIVND (reference sequence). CDR3 loop: CASSIASVSTDTQYF.